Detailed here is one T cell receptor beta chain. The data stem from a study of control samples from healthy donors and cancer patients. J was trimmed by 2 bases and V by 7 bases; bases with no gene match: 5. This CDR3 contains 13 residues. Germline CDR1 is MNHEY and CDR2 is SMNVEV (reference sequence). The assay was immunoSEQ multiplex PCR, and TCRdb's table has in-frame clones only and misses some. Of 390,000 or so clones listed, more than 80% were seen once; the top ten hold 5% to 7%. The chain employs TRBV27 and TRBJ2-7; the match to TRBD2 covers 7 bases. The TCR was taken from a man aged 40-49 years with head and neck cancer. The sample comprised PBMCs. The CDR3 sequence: CASNSAGTYEQYF. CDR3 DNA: TGTGCCAGCAATTCAGCGGGGACCTACGAGCAGTACTTC.